The 9 T cell receptor beta chains reported below all come from one sample, sequenced in a study of tumor-infiltrating lymphocytes in primary liver carcinoma. TCR beta cDNA was prepared out of around 460 ng total RNA by means of a constant-region primer. Three nested multiplex PCR rounds, a slightly modified ARM-PCR method, built the TCR beta libraries. Both of the initial two PCR rounds ran for about 9 cycles and employed TRBV1-TRBV30 forward primers alongside a C-beta reverse primer. TCRdb re-derived calls from the multiplex PCR reads in MiXCR, one entry per CDR3 protein. The data contain more than 100,000 distinct CDR3 sequences, about two thirds of them singletons. For each extraction, RNA and DNA were obtained together from approximately 20-30 mg of unsorted bulk tissue. Specimen: tumor-adjacent normal liver tissue. The receptors stem from a woman aged 55-70 years with primary liver carcinoma and hepatitis B virus infection.

This chain connects TRBV30 to TRBJ2-1; D tentatively reads TRBD1 or TRBD2 (5 bases each). The germline gives CDR1 GTSNPN, CDR2 SVGIG (reference sequence). This CDR3 has 13 amino acids. The V gene lost 5 bases and the J gene lost 10 bases, with 18 bases spanning the gap. The chain's CDR3 is CAWGSRGIHEQFF. The CDR3 DNA reads TGTGCCTGGGGCTCGAGGGGTATACACGAGCAGTTCTTC.

This clonotype came up many times. This rearrangement joins TRBV28 to TRBJ1-2; D gene ambiguous. The CDR3 extends over 12 amino acids. V was trimmed by 10 bases and J by 1 base, leaving 10 bases between them. Germline CDR1 is MDHEN and CDR2 is SYDVKM. CDR3 protein: CANWGINYGYTF. The CDR3 nucleotides read TGTGCCAACTGGGGAATTAACTATGGCTACACCTTC.

A remark on this clonotype: The junction does not match germline at one end; this may be a read error. The genes are TRBV12-5 and TRBJ2-3, with TRBD1 matching 7 bases. This CDR3 comprises 14 residues. The germline CDR1 and CDR2 sequences are LGHNT and FRNRAP. The CDR3 protein is CTSGMDRWPDTQYF. The DNA of the CDR3 is TGTACTAGTGGTATGGACAGGTGGCCAGATACGCAGTATTTT.

This clonotype was seen a single time. One end of the junction varies from germline; a read error may be responsible. This chain links TRBV4-2 with TRBJ1-6; D is unresolved. This CDR3 has 15 residues. The V gene's germline CDR1 is LGHNA and CDR2 YNFKEQ. CDR3: CANSQTAIRNSPIHF. The CDR3 bases are TGTGCCAACAGCCAAACAGCGATTAGAAATTCACCCATCCACTTT.

Notes on this clonotype: In this CDR3 the conserved last residue, phenylalanine or tryptophan, is missing, so a read error is likely. The chain links TRBV11-2 to TRBJ1-1; unclear D gene. Germline lookup yields CDR1 SGHAT and CDR2 FQNNGV. The CDR3 is 13 amino acids. Deletions cut 3 bases from V and 3 bases from J, with 8 bases between. The CDR3 region has the DNA TGTGCCAGCAGCTTCCACATCGACACTGAAGCTTTCCTC. Its translation is CASSFHIDTEAFL.

On this clonotype: Given a much more abundant clone one base away, this may be a read error. The V call is TRBV28, the J call TRBJ2-7; 8 positions match TRBD2. Germline V gene lookup returns CDR1 MDHEN and CDR2 SYDVKM. CDR3 length equals 15 residues. The CDR3 is CVTLGAGLVSYEQYF. Here the CDR3 DNA reads TGTGTCACCCTCGGGGCGGGACTAGTTTCCTACGAGCAGTACTTC.

The CDR3 here is CASRGWASGLPQPQHF. CDR3 in DNA: TGTGCCAGCCGAGGGTGGGCCTCGGGTCTACCCCAGCCCCAGCATTTT. The chain couples TRBV6-1 to TRBJ1-5; D gene unclear. V was trimmed by 8 bases and J by 7 bases, leaving 24 bases between them. Germline assignment: CDR1 MNHNS and CDR2 SASEGT. This CDR3 has 16 amino acids.

The table lists this clonotype with a count of one. A much larger clone sits a single nucleotide away, making a read error possible. The gene calls are TRBV5-1 and TRBJ2-5; maybe TRBD2 (5 bases). Trimming cost V 0 bases and J 4 bases, with 10 bases left between them. This CDR3 is built from 14 residues. Germline-derived CDR1 and CDR2 are SGHRS and YFSETQ. The CDR3 bases are TGCGCCAGCAGCTTGGGTAGCGTGGGAGAGACCCAGTACTTC. Translating it yields CASSLGSVGETQYF.

About this clonotype itself: At one boundary the junction diverges from the germline segment, which might be a read error. The rearrangement joins TRBV4-2 to TRBJ2-7; maybe TRBD1 (6 bases). The CDR3 spans 14 residues. Germline V CDR1 and CDR2: LGHNA, YNFKEQ. CDR3 DNA sequence: TGTGCGACCAGCCGGACGGACAGTCCCTACGAGCAATACTTC. It specifies CATSRTDSPYEQYF.